The clone carrying this T cell receptor beta chain has only a few counts. Antigen unknown. These data are taken from a study of beta chain features in type 1 diabetes. Whole-study findings and limits: Type 1 diabetes patients had moderately but significantly shorter TCRB CDR3s in all four CD4+ subsets.

Isolated RNA was reverse transcribed in full, so expressed TCRB transcripts were sequenced. TCRdb's table, derived via immunoSEQ multiplex PCR, lists solely in-frame clones and lacks some. The sample lists 280,000 or so clones, about 15% seen once, with 0.015% to 0.017% in the top ten. Trimming took 2 bases from V and 2 from J, leaving 9 bases between them. Germline V gene sequence: CDR1 KGHSH, CDR2 LQKENI. The CDR3 is made up of 15 amino acids. The sequence derives from a man aged 18 to 30 with type 1 diabetes. The chain is built from TRBV18 and TRBJ2-2; no definite D call. The sample comprised naive CD4+ T cells from blood. DNA for the CDR3: TGTGCCAGCTCACCAGAACAGCCCAACACCGGGGAGCTGTTTTTT. The encoded protein is CASSPEQPNTGELFF.